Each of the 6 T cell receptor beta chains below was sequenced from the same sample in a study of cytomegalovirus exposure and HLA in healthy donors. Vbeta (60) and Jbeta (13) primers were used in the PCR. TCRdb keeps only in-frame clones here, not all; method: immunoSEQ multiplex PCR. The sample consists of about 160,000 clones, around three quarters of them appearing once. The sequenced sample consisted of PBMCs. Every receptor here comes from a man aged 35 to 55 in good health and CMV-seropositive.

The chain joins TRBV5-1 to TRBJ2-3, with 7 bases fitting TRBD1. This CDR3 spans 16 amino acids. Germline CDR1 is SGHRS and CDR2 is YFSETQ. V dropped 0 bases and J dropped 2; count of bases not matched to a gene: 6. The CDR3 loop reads CASSLGDRANTDTQYF. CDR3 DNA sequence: TGCGCCAGCAGCTTGGGGGACAGAGCAAACACAGATACGCAGTATTTT.

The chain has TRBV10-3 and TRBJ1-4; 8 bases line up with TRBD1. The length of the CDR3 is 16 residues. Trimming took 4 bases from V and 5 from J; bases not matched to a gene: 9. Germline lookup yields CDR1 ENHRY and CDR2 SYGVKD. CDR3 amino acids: CAISVIPGQVNEKLFF. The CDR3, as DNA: TGTGCCATCAGTGTGATCCCGGGACAGGTAAATGAAAAACTGTTTTTT.

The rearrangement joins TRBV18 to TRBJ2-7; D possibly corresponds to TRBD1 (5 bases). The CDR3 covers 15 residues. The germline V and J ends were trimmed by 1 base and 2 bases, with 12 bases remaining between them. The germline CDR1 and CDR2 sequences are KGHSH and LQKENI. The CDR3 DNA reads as TGTGCCAGCTCACCACAGCCCCAGGGTCCCTACGAGCAGTACTTC. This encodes CASSPQPQGPYEQYF.

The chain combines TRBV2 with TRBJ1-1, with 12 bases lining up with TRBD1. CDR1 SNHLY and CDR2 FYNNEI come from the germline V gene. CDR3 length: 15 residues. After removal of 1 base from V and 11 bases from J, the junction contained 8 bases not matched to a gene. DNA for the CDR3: TGTGCCAGCAGTGAAGTGGGACAGGGGGCCAGCGCGGCTTTCTTT. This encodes CASSEVGQGASAAFF.

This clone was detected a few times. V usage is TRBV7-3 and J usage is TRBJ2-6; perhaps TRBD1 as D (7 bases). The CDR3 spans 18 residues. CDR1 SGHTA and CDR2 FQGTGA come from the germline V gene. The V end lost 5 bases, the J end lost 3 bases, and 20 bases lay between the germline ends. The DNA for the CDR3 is TGTGCCAGCAGCACGGAGGGACAGTCATCACTTGGGGCCAACGTCCTGACTTTC. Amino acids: CASSTEGQSSLGANVLTF.

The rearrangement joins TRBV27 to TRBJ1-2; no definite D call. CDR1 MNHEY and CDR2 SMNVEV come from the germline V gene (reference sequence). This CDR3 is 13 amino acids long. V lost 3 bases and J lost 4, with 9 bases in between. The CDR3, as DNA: TGTGCCAGCAGTTTCACCAGGTCCTATGGCTACACCTTC. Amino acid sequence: CASSFTRSYGYTF.